This is a list of T cell receptor beta chains from one sample in a study of blood T cell repertoires in COVID-19. Using immunoSEQ multiplex PCR, the repertoire was profiled, and TCRdb retains in-frame clones only, with some absent. Here the sample spans some 83,000 clones, more than 70% being singletons. The sample consisted of peripheral blood. Receptors originate from a man aged 45-65 years with active COVID-19. CDR3s include the opening cysteine and the closing phenylalanine or tryptophan. D genes are given only for firm matches. Clone size is stated in some rows and not others, as once, few, many or a class when expanded.

j_gene | v_gene | d_gene | abundance | CDR3aa | CDR3nt
TRBJ1-1 | TRBV5-1 | - | - | CASSVRDIRLEAFF | TGCGCCAGCAGCGTCCGGGACATACGATTGGAAGCTTTCTTT
TRBJ2-2 | TRBV4-1 | - | - | CASSQGANTGELFF | TGCGCCAGCAGCCAAGGAGCGAACACCGGGGAGCTGTTTTTT
TRBJ2-3 | TRBV6-2/TRBV6-3 | TRBD2 | - | CASSPGPLAGERADTQYF | TGTGCCAGCAGCCCTGGCCCCCTAGCGGGTGAACGGGCAGATACGCAGTATTTT
TRBJ1-2 | TRBV5-1 | - | - | CASSPPGLANYGYTF | TGCGCCAGCAGCCCCCCGGGACTTGCTAACTATGGCTACACCTTC
TRBJ2-5 | TRBV24-1 | - | - | CATSDAGLGELETQYF | TGTGCCACCAGTGATGCGGGACTGGGGGAGTTGGAGACCCAGTACTTC
TRBJ2-7 | TRBV28 | - | - | CASSLRQVYEQYF | TGTGCCAGCAGTTTACGACAGGTCTACGAGCAGTACTTC
TRBJ2-5 | TRBV28 | TRBD2 | - | CASSTSTSAQETQYF | TGTGCCAGCAGCACCTCGACTAGCGCCCAAGAGACCCAGTACTTC
TRBJ2-3 | TRBV6-6 | - | - | CASGRGADTQYF | TGTGCCAGCGGCCGGGGAGCAGATACGCAGTATTTT
TRBJ2-7 | TRBV7-9 | - | few | CASSRGANEQYF | TGTGCCAGCAGCCGGGGGGCGAACGAGCAGTACTTC
TRBJ2-7 | TRBV7-6 | - | - | CASSLAPGSDGGYYEQYF | TGTGCCAGCAGCTTAGCGCCAGGGTCAGATGGTGGATACTACGAGCAGTACTTC
TRBJ2-3 | TRBV5-6 | TRBD1 | few | CASSRGAGQGQDTQYF | TGTGCCAGCAGTCGGGGCGCGGGACAGGGGCAAGATACGCAGTATTTT
TRBJ2-3 | TRBV2 | - | - | CASSLPGQATDTQYF | TGTGCCAGCAGTCTTCCGGGACAAGCTACAGATACGCAGTATTTT
TRBJ2-1 | TRBV4-3 | - | once | CASSLLRGGEQFF | TGCGCCAGCAGCCTCCTCCGAGGCGGTGAGCAGTTCTTC
TRBJ2-5 | TRBV5-5 | TRBD2 | - | CASSRLAGETQYF | TGTGCCAGCAGCCGACTAGCGGGTGAGACCCAGTACTTC
TRBJ2-5 | TRBV5-1 | TRBD2 | - | CASSLRASGSQETQYF | TGCGCCAGCAGCTTGAGGGCCAGCGGGAGCCAAGAGACCCAGTACTTC
TRBJ1-2 | TRBV24-1 | TRBD1 | - | CATSDQGQGNGYTF | TGTGCCACCAGTGACCAGGGACAGGGCAACGGCTACACCTTC
TRBJ1-4 | TRBV5-5 | - | once | CASSPAGVQGNEKLFF | TGTGCCAGCAGCCCGGCGGGGGTTCAGGGAAATGAAAAACTGTTTTTT
TRBJ2-5 | TRBV5-1 | - | - | CASSLSPGTQETQYF | TGCGCCAGCAGCCTGAGCCCCGGGACTCAAGAGACCCAGTACTTC
TRBJ1-3 | TRBV30 | - | - | CAWTGAGNTIYF | TGTGCCTGGACAGGGGCTGGAAACACCATATATTTT
TRBJ2-5 | TRBV5-1 | TRBD1 | - | CASSSGTGGQETQYF | TGCGCCAGCAGCAGCGGGACAGGGGGGCAAGAGACCCAGTACTTC
TRBJ1-2 | TRBV19 | - | - | CASSIGLQRKGYTF | TGTGCCAGTAGTATAGGTCTACAGAGAAAAGGCTACACCTTC
TRBJ1-3 | TRBV7-9 | - | - | CASSLQGFVSGNTIYF | TGTGCCAGCAGTCTCCAGGGGTTTGTCTCTGGAAACACCATATATTTT